This entry lists 10 T cell receptor beta chains sequenced from one sample in a study of cytotoxic CD8 clonotypes in ibrutinib-treated CLL. Clones were read by immunoSEQ multiplex PCR, and TCRdb kept only the in-frame ones, dropping some. Of some 120,000 clones listed, under 70% are singletons. The material was PBMCs, obtained after 24 months of ibrutinib treatment. These receptors were obtained from a human donor with chronic lymphocytic leukemia.

The rearrangement joins TRBV9 to TRBJ2-7, with TRBD2 matching 7 bases. Germline V lookup: CDR1 SGDLS, CDR2 YYNGEE. The CDR3 spans 16 residues. V shed 3 bases, J shed 5 bases, and the junction held 14 bases outside the gene matches. The CDR3 DNA reads as TGTGCCAGCAGCGCTCCTCAATCGGGGGGAGTCCACGAGCAGTACTTC. Residues: CASSAPQSGGVHEQYF.

CDR3 bases: TGCGCCAGCAGCCAAGATCTCTCCGTCGGGACTGAAGCTTTCTTT. This encodes CASSQDLSVGTEAFF. This chain uses TRBV4-3 with TRBJ1-1, with unresolved D. The CDR3 has 15 amino acids. Germline values: CDR1 LGHNA, CDR2 YSLEER. Trimming pared 0 bases from V and 5 bases from J, leaving 13 bases between.

J is TRBJ1-3 and V is TRBV6-1; D is perhaps TRBD1 (5 bases). CDR1 and CDR2 from the germline V gene are MNHNS and SASEGT. The CDR3 extends over 15 amino acids. The V and J ends lost 6 bases and 0 bases respectively, with 12 bases between them. The CDR3 loop reads CASRGTEHSGNTIYF. Written as DNA, the CDR3 is TGTGCCAGCAGGGGGACGGAACACTCTGGAAACACCATATATTTT.

The table lists this clone with many counts. This chain joins TRBV7-2 and TRBJ2-7; D remains unclear. The germline CDR1 and CDR2 sequences are SGHTA and FQGNSA. The CDR3 runs 13 residues. The V end lost 5 bases, the J end lost 2 bases, and 10 bases lay between the germline ends. DNA for the CDR3: TGTGCCAGCAGCCCGAGGTCAACCTACGAGCAGTACTTC. It specifies CASSPRSTYEQYF.

The V and J genes are TRBV29-1 and TRBJ1-1; the match to TRBD1 covers 7 bases. J lost 0 bases, V lost 6 bases, and 7 bases had no gene match. Germline V lookup: CDR1 SQVTM, CDR2 ANQGSEA. This CDR3 has 14 residues. The CDR3 protein is CSVGRQGLNTEAFF. CDR3 DNA: TGCAGCGTAGGTCGACAGGGACTGAACACTGAAGCTTTCTTT. Drawing the rest from reference TRBV29-1 and TRBJ1-1, the complete variable domain is SAVISQKPSRDICQRGTSLTIQCQVDSQVTMMFWYRQQPGQSLTLIATANQGSEATYESGFVIDKFPISRPNLTFSTLTVSNMSPEDSSIYLCSVGRQGLNTEAFFGQGTRLTVV.

The V and J genes are TRBV30 and TRBJ2-3; D uncertain. Germline-derived CDR1 and CDR2 are GTSNPN and SVGIG (reference sequence). The CDR3 length is 12 residues. Trimming pared 3 bases from V and 4 bases from J, leaving 8 bases between. CDR3 sequence: CAWSSIADTQYF. CDR3 nucleotide sequence: TGTGCCTGGAGCTCGATTGCAGATACGCAGTATTTT.

This clone was observed a handful of times. V and J are TRBV9 and TRBJ2-2; D remains ambiguous. V dropped 3 bases and J dropped 7 bases, with 10 bases sitting between them. CDR3 size: 13 residues. CDR1 is SGDLS, CDR2 YYNGEE, per germline. This CDR3 reads CASSGYTIGELFF. The DNA for the CDR3 is TGTGCCAGCAGCGGGTACACGATCGGGGAGCTGTTTTTT.

This chain connects TRBV7-2 to TRBJ2-3, with unresolved D. The germline V gene encodes CDR1 SGHTA and CDR2 FQGNSA. The CDR3 contains 12 residues. Trimming stripped 5 bases from V and 5 bases from J, with 8 bases between. The CDR3 DNA reads as TGTGCCAGCAGCCCCCCGGGAGATACGCAGTATTTT. Encoded protein: CASSPPGDTQYF.

The chain joins TRBV19 to TRBJ2-3; D is ambiguous. CDR1 and CDR2 (germline): LNHDA, SQIVND (reference sequence). Trimming left V 3 bases short and J 5 bases short, with 6 bases between. CDR3 length: 12 residues. CDR3 sequence: CASSMGIDTQYF. The CDR3, as DNA: TGTGCCAGTAGTATGGGGATAGATACGCAGTATTTT.

This rearrangement joins TRBV15 to TRBJ2-5; D gene uncertain. The germline V gene encodes CDR1 LNHNV and CDR2 YYDKDF (reference sequence). Trimming took off 0 bases at V and 5 bases at J, with 10 bases between the two ends. This CDR3 spans 14 amino acids. This chain's CDR3 is CATSREGLGETQYF. CDR3 DNA: TGTGCCACCAGCAGAGAGGGTCTCGGGGAGACCCAGTACTTC.